This T cell receptor (beta chain) appears in the sequencing data of a study of breast tumors, draining lymph nodes, adjacent tissues. Notes on the study in general: The data were judged consistent with most tumor T cells coming from lymph node and expanding in tumor. Tumors had less TCR diversity than lymph nodes, more than nontumor tissue.

TCRdb processed the multiplex PCR reads anew with MiXCR; each CDR3 protein has one entry. The sample includes 200,000 or so distinct CDR3 sequences, roughly 29% of them seen just once. Trimming took 6 bases from V and 1 from J, leaving 10 bases between them. This CDR3 comprises 13 residues. Per the germline V gene, CDR1 is LNHDA and CDR2 is SQIVND (reference sequence). By sample fraction, this clonotype is medium-sized. Its antigen is unknown. Breast cancer patients provided tissue from their axillary draining lymph nodes. The chain employs TRBV19 and TRBJ2-7, with a weak D call TRBD2 (5 bases). The TCR was taken from a female donor with breast cancer. Some clones in this sample may be carry-over from other donors' samples. What was sequenced was axillary lymph node tissue. This CDR3 reads CASRGRGSYEQYF. The DNA for the CDR3 is TGTGCCAGTAGGGGTCGGGGATCCTACGAGCAGTACTTC.